The 19 T cell receptor beta chains in this list originate from one sample, sequenced in a study of identical twins. TCRdb independently ran MiXCR on the 5' RACE reads; one entry per CDR3 protein. The sample holds about 470,000 distinct CDR3 sequences, roughly 24% seen once. The sample was also linked to a second study, of T cells expressing NK-cell markers.

The sample consisted of CD4+ T cells sorted from blood. Receptors originate from a woman younger than 30 in good health.

This clonotype has a handful of counts. The chain has TRBV5-1 and TRBJ2-3; a possible D gene is TRBD1 (5 bases). Germline lookup yields CDR1 SGHRS and CDR2 YFSETQ. There are 14 residues in the CDR3. V lost 3 bases to trimming and J lost 4 bases, with 12 bases between them. The CDR3 region has the DNA TGCGCCAGCAGCTCCGACCCAGGGCCAGATACGCAGTATTTT. It is translated as CASSSDPGPDTQYF. The whole variable domain, filled in from reference TRBV5-1 and TRBJ2-3, reads KAGVTQTPRYLIKTRGQQVTLSCSPISGHRSVSWYQQTPGQGLQFLFEYFSETQRNKGNFPGRFSGRQFSNSRSEMNVSTLELGDSALYLCASSSDPGPDTQYFGPGTRLTVL.

V is TRBV5-4 and J is TRBJ2-7; D is unclear. CDR3 length: 14 residues. Looked up from germline, CDR1 is SGHNT and CDR2 is YYREEE (reference sequence). Trimming cost V 2 bases and J 7 bases, with 16 bases left between them. DNA for the CDR3: TGTGCCAGCAGCTTAAAGTACTCTACAACGGAGCAGTACTTC. It is translated as CASSLKYSTTEQYF.

Only a few counts were recorded for this clonotype. The chain couples TRBV18 to TRBJ1-3; D not certain. V gave up 6 bases and J gave up 1 base, with 16 bases separating them. The germline gives CDR1 KGHSH, CDR2 LQKENI. CDR3 size: 16 residues. CDR3 DNA: TGTGCCAGCTCCCCGGGCCGAGGAGCGTCTGGAAACACCATATATTTT. The encoded protein is CASSPGRGASGNTIYF. The variable domain in full, with the rest retrieved from reference TRBV18 and TRBJ1-3, is NAGVMQNPRHLVRRRGQEARLRCSPMKGHSHVYWYRQLPEEGLKFMVYLQKENIIDESGMPKERFSAEFPKEGPSILRIQQVVRGDSAAYFCASSPGRGASGNTIYFGEGSWLTVV.

This clonotype was counted a few times. The J gene is TRBJ2-7, the V gene TRBV4-3; no definite D call. The CDR3 has 15 amino acids. V shed 0 bases and J shed 2 bases, with 11 bases lying between them. Germline CDR1 LGHNA, CDR2 YSLEER. CDR3 region: CASSQDIILAYEQYF. The DNA of the CDR3 is TGCGCCAGCAGCCAAGATATTATACTGGCCTACGAGCAGTACTTC.

This clonotype has just a few counts. This chain uses TRBV20-1 with TRBJ2-1; 12 nucleotides line up with TRBD2. Germline CDR1 and CDR2: DFQATT and SNEGSKA (reference sequence). The V and J ends lost 4 bases and 7 bases, in that order; junction bases with no gene match: 8. CDR3 size: 15 residues. CDR3 in amino acids: CSATGLAGNINEQFF. For the CDR3, the DNA is TGCAGTGCTACCGGACTAGCGGGGAATATAAATGAGCAGTTCTTC.

The gene calls are TRBV15 and TRBJ2-5; 7 bases align to TRBD2. The CDR3 spans 15 residues. From germline, CDR1 is LNHNV and CDR2 YYDKDF (reference sequence). With 1 base clipped from V and 10 bases from J, the junction kept 12 bases outside the gene matches. The CDR3 DNA reads TGTGCCACCAGCAGAGCGCGGGGGTGGGGGGTGATCCAGTACTTC. It translates to CATSRARGWGVIQYF.

CDR3 bases: TGTGCCAGCAGCCAAGCGGTCCCTGGCACTGAAGCTTTCTTT. It specifies CASSQAVPGTEAFF. J is TRBJ1-1 and V is TRBV3-1; unclear D gene. The V end lost 1 base, the J end lost 4 bases, and 10 bases lay between the germline ends. CDR3 length equals 14 residues. Germline CDR1 and CDR2: LGHDT and YNNKEL (reference sequence).

The chain is built from TRBV20-1 and TRBJ2-2; D perhaps matches TRBD2 (5 bases). Germline-derived CDR1 and CDR2 are DFQATT and SNEGSKA (reference sequence). The V gene lost 1 base and the J gene lost 1 base, with 13 bases spanning the gap. The CDR3 extends over 16 amino acids. As DNA, the CDR3 is TGCAGTGCTAGAGTGGCTCGCGCGGGGAACACCGGGGAGCTGTTTTTT. Translating it yields CSARVARAGNTGELFF.

The CDR3 is CSARDRDTQYF. CDR3 nucleotide sequence: TGCAGTGCTAGGGACAGGGATACGCAGTATTTT. J is TRBJ2-3 and V is TRBV20-1; TRBD1 aligns across 7 bases. The V and J ends lost 3 bases and 6 bases, in that order; junction bases with no gene match: 0. This CDR3 comprises 11 residues. The germline V gene has CDR1 DFQATT and CDR2 SNEGSKA (reference sequence).

This clonotype was observed a few times. The V gene is TRBV20-1, the J gene TRBJ2-7, with 9 bases lining up with TRBD1. This CDR3 spans 14 amino acids. Germline CDR1 DFQATT, CDR2 SNEGSKA (reference sequence). Losses at the gene ends were 3 bases for V and 1 base for J; bases not matched to a gene: 4. CDR3 sequence reads: CSASSGTGSYEQYF. CDR3 coding DNA: TGCAGTGCTAGTTCTGGGACAGGGTCCTACGAGCAGTACTTC.

The chain couples TRBV5-6 to TRBJ2-5; 11 bases fit TRBD2. V shed 7 bases and J 5 bases; nucleotides not matched to a gene: 7. Germline assignment: CDR1 SGHDT and CDR2 YYEEEE. The CDR3 has 14 residues. The CDR3 DNA is TGTGCCAGCTCTACTAGCGGGAGATCGGAGACCCAGTACTTC. Translating gives CASSTSGRSETQYF. Full variable domain (remainder filled in from reference TRBV5-6 and TRBJ2-5): DAGVTQSPTHLIKTRGQQVTLRCSPKSGHDTVSWYQQALGQGPQFIFQYYEEEERQRGNFPDRFSGHQFPNYSSELNVNALLLGDSALYLCASSTSGRSETQYFGPGTRLLVL.

This chain joins TRBV7-2 and TRBJ2-3; D not resolved. V lost 5 bases to trimming and J lost 6 bases, with 18 bases between them. The V gene's germline CDR1 is SGHTA and CDR2 FQGNSA. The CDR3 runs to 15 residues. CDR3 sequence reads: CASSPQIEARDTQYF. CDR3 DNA: TGTGCCAGCAGCCCGCAAATAGAGGCGAGGGATACGCAGTATTTT.

The V gene is TRBV11-2, the J gene TRBJ2-7; D uncertain. V was pared by 3 bases and J by 2 bases, with 5 bases between. The germline gives CDR1 SGHAT, CDR2 FQNNGV. CDR3 length: 12 amino acids. The CDR3 DNA reads TGTGCCAGCAGCTTTCAGACCTACGAGCAGTACTTC. It specifies CASSFQTYEQYF.

This clonotype was detected only a few times. The chain joins TRBV12-3 or TRBV12-4 to TRBJ2-2, with 10 bases matching TRBD2. The CDR3 has 15 amino acids. After removal of 5 bases from V and 3 bases from J, the junction contained 3 bases not matched to a gene. In DNA form, the CDR3 reads TGTGCCAGCAGTCTCGGGACTAGCGACACCGGGGAGCTGTTTTTT. As protein: CASSLGTSDTGELFF.

The chain links TRBV6-5 to TRBJ2-7, with D tentatively TRBD2 (7 bases). CDR3 length: 12 amino acids. Germline CDR1 is MNHEY and CDR2 is SVGAGI. The germline V and J ends were trimmed by 2 bases and 6 bases, with 8 bases remaining between them. The CDR3 loop reads CASSYRGAEQYF. In DNA, the CDR3 is TGTGCCAGCAGTTACCGGGGGGCCGAGCAGTACTTC.

The chain combines TRBV21-1 with TRBJ2-5; the table's D call TRBD2 went unverified against the DNA. TRBV21-1 is noted as a pseudogene. The CDR3 length is 17 residues. The CDR3 region has the DNA TGTGCCAGCAGCAATAAAGAGCGGGAGGGCCTTCAAGAGACCCAGTACTTC. This sequence encodes CASSNKEREGLQETQYF.

The CDR3 DNA reads TGTGCCAGCAGTTACTTTGAACACCGGCGTGGCACCGGGGAGCTGTTTTTT. Residues: CASSYFEHRRGTGELFF. The V and J genes are TRBV6-2 or TRBV6-3 and TRBJ2-2; no clear D. The germline gives CDR1 MNHEY, CDR2 SVGEGT. The CDR3 spans 17 residues. V lost 1 base to trimming and J lost 4 bases, with 16 bases between them.

For the CDR3, the DNA is TGTGCCAGCAAGAGGGATTCCCCCACGTACAATGAGCAGTTCTTC. It codes for CASKRDSPTYNEQFF. This chain connects TRBV2 to TRBJ2-1; possible D gene TRBD2, 5 bases. The CDR3 sequence is 15 residues long. The germline CDR1 and CDR2 sequences are SNHLY and FYNNEI. Trimming stripped 7 bases from V and 4 bases from J, with 17 bases between.

This clonotype was seen more than once but under ten times. The gene calls are TRBV20-1 and TRBJ2-1, with TRBD2 matching 13 bases. CDR1 is DFQATT and CDR2 is SNEGSKA in the germline V gene (reference sequence). The CDR3 consists of 15 residues. V was clipped by 4 bases and J by 8 bases; unmatched bases: 8. DNA for the CDR3: TGCAGTGCTAACCAATGGACTAGCGGGGGTCATGAGCAGTTCTTC. This translates into CSANQWTSGGHEQFF.